The T cell receptor (beta chain) under discussion was sequenced for a study of CD8+CD57+ T cells in acquired aplastic anemia. Both TCR beta VDJ combination and CDR3 sequence profiling were carried out. Genomic DNA was the template for this profiling. TCRdb reprocessed the reads via MiXCR and lists one record per CDR3 protein. The sample contains some 280,000 distinct CDR3 sequences, roughly half of which appear only once. The V gene end was trimmed by 7 bases and the J gene end by 2 bases; junction bases not matched to a gene: 7. Germline CDR1 and CDR2: SQVTM and ANQGSEA. CDR3 length equals 13 residues.

V usage is TRBV29-1 and J usage is TRBJ2-7; 8 positions agree with TRBD1. The sample comprised sorted CD4+, CD8+, or CD8+CD57+ T cells (not recorded which) from PBMCs. The receptor comes from a human donor with severe aplastic anemia or a healthy control (not recorded which). This CDR3 reads CSATTGATYEQYF. CDR3 coding DNA: TGCAGCGCCACGACAGGGGCGACCTACGAGCAGTACTTC.